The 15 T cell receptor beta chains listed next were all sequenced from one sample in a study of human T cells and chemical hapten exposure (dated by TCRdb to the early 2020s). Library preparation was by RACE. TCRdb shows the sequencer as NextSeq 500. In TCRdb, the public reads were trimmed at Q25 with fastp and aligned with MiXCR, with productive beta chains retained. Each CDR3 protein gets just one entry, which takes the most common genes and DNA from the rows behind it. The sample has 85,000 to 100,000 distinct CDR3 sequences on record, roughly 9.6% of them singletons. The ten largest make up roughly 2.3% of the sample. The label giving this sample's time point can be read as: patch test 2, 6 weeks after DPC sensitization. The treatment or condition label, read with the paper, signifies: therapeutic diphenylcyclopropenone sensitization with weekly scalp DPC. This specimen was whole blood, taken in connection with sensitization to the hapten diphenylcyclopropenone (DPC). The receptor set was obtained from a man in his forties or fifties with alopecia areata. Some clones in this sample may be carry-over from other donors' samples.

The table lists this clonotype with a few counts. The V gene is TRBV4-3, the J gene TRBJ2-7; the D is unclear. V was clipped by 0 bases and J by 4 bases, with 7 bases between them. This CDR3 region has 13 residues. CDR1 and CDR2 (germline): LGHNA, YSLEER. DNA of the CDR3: TGCGCCAGCAGCCAAGATCTGGGTTACGAGCAGTACGTC. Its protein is CASSQDLGYEQYV.

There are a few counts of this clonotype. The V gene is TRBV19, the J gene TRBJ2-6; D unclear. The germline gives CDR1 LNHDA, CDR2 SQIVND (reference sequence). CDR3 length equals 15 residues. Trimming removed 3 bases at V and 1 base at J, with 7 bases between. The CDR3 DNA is TGTGCCAGTAGTATCCAGGTATCTGGGGCCAACGTCCTGACTTTC. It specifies CASSIQVSGANVLTF. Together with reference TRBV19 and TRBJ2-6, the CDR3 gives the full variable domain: DGGITQSPKYLFRKEGQNVTLSCEQNLNHDAMYWYRQDPGQGLRLIYYSQIVNDFQKGDIAEGYSVSREKKESFPLTVTSAQKNPTAFYLCASSIQVSGANVLTFGAGSRLTVL.

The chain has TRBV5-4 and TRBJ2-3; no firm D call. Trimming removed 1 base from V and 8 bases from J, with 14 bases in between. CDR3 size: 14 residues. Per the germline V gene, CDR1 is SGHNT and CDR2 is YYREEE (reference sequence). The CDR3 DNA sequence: TGTGCCAGCAGCTTGTCGGGCGGTCTTTCTACGCAGTATTTT. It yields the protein CASSLSGGLSTQYF.

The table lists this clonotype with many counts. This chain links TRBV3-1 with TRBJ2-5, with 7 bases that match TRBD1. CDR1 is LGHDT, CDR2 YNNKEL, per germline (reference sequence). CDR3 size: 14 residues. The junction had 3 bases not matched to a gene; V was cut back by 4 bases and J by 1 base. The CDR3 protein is CASSRGQSQETQYF. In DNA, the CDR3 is TGTGCCAGCAGCCGGGGACAGTCCCAAGAGACCCAGTACTTC.

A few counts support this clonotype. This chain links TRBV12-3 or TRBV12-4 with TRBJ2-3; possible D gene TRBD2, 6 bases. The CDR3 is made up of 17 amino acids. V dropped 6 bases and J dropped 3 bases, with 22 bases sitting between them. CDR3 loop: CASRPRRAPWKTDTQYF. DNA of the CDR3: TGTGCCAGCAGACCCCGGAGGGCCCCATGGAAGACAGATACGCAGTATTTT.

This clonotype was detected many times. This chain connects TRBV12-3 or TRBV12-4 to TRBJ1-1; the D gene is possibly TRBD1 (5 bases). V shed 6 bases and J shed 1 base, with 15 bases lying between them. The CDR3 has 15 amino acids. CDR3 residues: CASRSRDPRNTEAFF. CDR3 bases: TGTGCCAGCAGATCCCGGGACCCTCGGAACACTGAAGCTTTCTTT.

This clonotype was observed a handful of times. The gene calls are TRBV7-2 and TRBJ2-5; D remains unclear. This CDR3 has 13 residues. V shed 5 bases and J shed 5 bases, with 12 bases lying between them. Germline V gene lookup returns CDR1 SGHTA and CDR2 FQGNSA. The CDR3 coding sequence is TGTGCCAGCAGCCGCTACACCCAGGAGACCCAGTACTTC. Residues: CASSRYTQETQYF.

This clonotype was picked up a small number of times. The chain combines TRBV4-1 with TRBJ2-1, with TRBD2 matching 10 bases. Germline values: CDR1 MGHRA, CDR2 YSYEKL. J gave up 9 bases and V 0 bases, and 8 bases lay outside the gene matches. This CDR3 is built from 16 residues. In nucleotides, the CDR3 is TGCGCCAGCAGCCAAGATGCGCTAGCGGGAGCAGGTGAGCAGTTCTTC. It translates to CASSQDALAGAGEQFF.

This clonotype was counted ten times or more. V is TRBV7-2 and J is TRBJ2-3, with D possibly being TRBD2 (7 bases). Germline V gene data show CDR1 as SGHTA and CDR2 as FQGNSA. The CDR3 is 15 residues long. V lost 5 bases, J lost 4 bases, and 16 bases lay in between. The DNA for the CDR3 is TGTGCCAGCAGCCAAAGGGGGGGCCCCCCAGATACGCAGTATTTT. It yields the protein CASSQRGGPPDTQYF.

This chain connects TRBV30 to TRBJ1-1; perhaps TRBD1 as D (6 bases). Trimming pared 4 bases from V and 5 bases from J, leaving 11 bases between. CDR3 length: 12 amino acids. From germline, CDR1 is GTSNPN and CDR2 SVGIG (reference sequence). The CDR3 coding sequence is TGTGCCTGGACAGGGGTAAGGACTGAAGCTTTCTTT. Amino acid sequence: CAWTGVRTEAFF.

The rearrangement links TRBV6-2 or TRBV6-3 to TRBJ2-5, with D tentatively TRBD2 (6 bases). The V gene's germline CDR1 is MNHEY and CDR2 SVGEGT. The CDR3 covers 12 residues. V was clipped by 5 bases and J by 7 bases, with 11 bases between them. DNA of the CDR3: TGTGCCAGCAGTCCGAGGGAGGCGACCCAGTACTTC. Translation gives CASSPREATQYF.

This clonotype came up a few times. The CDR3 nucleotides read TGTGCCAGCAGCTTAGGCAGGGAAAGGAACGAGCAGTACTTC. It specifies CASSLGRERNEQYF. V usage is TRBV7-9 and J usage is TRBJ2-7, with D perhaps matching TRBD1 (5 bases). This CDR3 spans 14 amino acids. Looked up from germline, CDR1 is SEHNR and CDR2 is FQNEAQ (reference sequence). Trimming took 1 base from V and 5 from J, leaving 12 bases between them.

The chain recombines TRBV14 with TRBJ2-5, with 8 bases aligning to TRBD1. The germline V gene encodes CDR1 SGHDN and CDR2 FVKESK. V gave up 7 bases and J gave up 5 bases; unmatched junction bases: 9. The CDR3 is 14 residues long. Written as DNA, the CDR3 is TGTGCCAGCAACGGACAGGGTCGTGCTGAGACCCAGTACTTC. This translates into CASNGQGRAETQYF. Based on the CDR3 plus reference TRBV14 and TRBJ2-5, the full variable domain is EAGVTQFPSHSVIEKGQTVTLRCDPISGHDNLYWYRRVMGKEIKFLLHFVKESKQDESGMPNNRFLAERTGGTYSTLKVQPAELEDSGVYFCASNGQGRAETQYFGPGTRLLVL.

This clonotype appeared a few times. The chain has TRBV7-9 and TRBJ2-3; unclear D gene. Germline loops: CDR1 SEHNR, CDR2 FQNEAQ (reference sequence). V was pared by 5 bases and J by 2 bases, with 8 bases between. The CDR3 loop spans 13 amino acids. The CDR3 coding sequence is TGTGCCAGCAGCCCCTCGCACACAGATACGCAGTATTTT. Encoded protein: CASSPSHTDTQYF.

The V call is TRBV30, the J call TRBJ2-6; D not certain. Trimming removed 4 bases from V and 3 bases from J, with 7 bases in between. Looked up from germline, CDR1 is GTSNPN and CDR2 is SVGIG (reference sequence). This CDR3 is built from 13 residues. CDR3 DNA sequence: TGTGCCTGGACCCTCGGTGGGGCCAACGTCCTGACTTTC. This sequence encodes CAWTLGGANVLTF.